This record looks at one T cell receptor beta chain sequence and its context. What it binds is unknown. The sample is drawn from a study of relationships among human T cell subsets. CD4+CD25+ regulatory T cells came from anti-CD25 bead selection of positively selected CD4+ cells. T cell subsets were isolated with magnetic beads coated with subset-specific monoclonal antibodies. Semiquantitative ARM-PCR amplified T cell receptor alpha and beta CDR3 regions from mRNA. Exponential amplification used communal superprimers after tagged nested gene-specific primers in ARM-PCR. Nested primers were removed by exonuclease before the second PCR round. Each CDR3 protein gets one entry after TCRdb re-called the multiplex PCR reads with MiXCR. This sample has 11,000 to 15,000 distinct CDR3 sequences, with roughly 60% found just once. The study's findings and limits: Over 50% of CD8+ cytotoxic sequences came from clones with over 100 reads. Many CDR3s were shared across Th1, Th2 and regulatory subsets.

Germline V gene data show CDR1 as SQVTM and CDR2 as ANQGSEA. The CDR3 is 13 residues long. V dropped 1 base and J dropped 3 bases, with 10 bases sitting between them. The origin of this receptor is a man aged 35 to 55 in good health. The J gene is TRBJ2-7, the V gene TRBV29-1; D not certain. The source material was Tregs sorted from blood. The CDR3 loop reads CSVEGTIGYEQYF. For the CDR3, the DNA is TGCAGCGTTGAAGGGACCATAGGCTACGAGCAGTACTTC.